This T cell receptor (beta chain) comes out of a study of spatial heterogeneity in lung cancer. Germline V gives CDR1 DFQATT, CDR2 SNEGSKA (reference sequence). The length of the CDR3 is 17 residues. The V segment lost 4 bases and the J segment 4 bases; nucleotides outside the gene matches: 13. MiXCR was run by TCRdb on the 5' RACE reads, yielding one entry per CDR3 protein. Here the sample spans more than 95,000 distinct CDR3 sequences, more than 9% being singletons. This clonotype occurred a few times. Time point indicated: blood at routine non-recurrence follow-up after resection. Unsorted whole RNA samples from tumor, nontumor lung or frozen PBMC were sequenced.

This sample comprised PBMCs, obtained at follow-up. The TCR was taken from a male donor with early-stage non-small cell lung cancer. The gene calls are TRBV20-1 and TRBJ2-2; 9 bases agree with TRBD2. CDR3 region: CSATPLAGLRGTGELFF. DNA for the CDR3: TGCAGTGCTACCCCCCTAGCGGGGCTCCGAGGCACCGGGGAGCTGTTTTTT.